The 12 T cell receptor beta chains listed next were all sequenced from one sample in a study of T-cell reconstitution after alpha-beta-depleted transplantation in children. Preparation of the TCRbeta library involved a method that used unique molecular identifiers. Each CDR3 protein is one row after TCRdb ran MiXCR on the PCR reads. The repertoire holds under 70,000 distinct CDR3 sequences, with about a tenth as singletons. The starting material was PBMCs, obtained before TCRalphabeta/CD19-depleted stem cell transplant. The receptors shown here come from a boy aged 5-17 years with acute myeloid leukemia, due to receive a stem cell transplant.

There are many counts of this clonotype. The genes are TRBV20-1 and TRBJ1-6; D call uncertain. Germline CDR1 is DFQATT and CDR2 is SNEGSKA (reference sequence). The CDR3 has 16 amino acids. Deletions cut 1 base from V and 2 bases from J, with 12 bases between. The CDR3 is CSARVGSPAYNSPLHF. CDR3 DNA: TGCAGTGCTAGAGTGGGCAGTCCTGCCTATAATTCACCCCTCCACTTT.

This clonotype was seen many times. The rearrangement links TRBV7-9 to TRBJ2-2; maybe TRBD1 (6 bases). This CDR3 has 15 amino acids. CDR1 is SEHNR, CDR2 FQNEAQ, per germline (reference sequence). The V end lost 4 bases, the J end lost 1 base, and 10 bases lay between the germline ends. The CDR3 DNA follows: TGTGCCAGCAGCTCAGGGGATGTGAACACCGGGGAGCTGTTTTTT. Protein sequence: CASSSGDVNTGELFF.

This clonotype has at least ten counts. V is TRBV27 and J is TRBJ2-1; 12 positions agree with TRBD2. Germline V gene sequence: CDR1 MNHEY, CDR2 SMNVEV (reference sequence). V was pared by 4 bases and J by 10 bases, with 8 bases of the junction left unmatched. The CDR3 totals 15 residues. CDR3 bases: TGTGCCAGCAGTTCAAACGGTCTAGCGGGAGGGGAGCAGTTCTTC. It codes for CASSSNGLAGGEQFF.

Written as DNA, the CDR3 is TGTGCCAGCTCACCAATTGGGGGCTCCTACGAGCAGTACTTC. Translating gives CASSPIGGSYEQYF. The chain recombines TRBV18 with TRBJ2-7; D assignment may be TRBD1 or TRBD2 (5 bases each). The CDR3 contains 14 residues. Between the trimmed V and J ends, which lost 2 bases and 0 bases, there was a span of 8 bases. Per the germline V gene, CDR1 is KGHSH and CDR2 is LQKENI.

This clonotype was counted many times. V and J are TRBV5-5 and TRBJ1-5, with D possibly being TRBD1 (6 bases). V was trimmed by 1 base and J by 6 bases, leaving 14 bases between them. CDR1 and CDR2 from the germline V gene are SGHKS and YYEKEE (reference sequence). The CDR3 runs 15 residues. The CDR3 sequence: CASSLLPGVGQPQHF. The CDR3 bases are TGTGCCAGCAGCTTGCTGCCAGGGGTCGGTCAGCCCCAGCATTTT.

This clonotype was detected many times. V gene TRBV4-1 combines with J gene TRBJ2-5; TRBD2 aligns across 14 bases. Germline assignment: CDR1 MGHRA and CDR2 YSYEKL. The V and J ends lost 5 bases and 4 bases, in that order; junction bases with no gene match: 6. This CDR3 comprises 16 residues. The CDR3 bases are TGCGCCAGCAGCGGCCGGACTAGCGGGGGGCCAGAGACCCAGTACTTC. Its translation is CASSGRTSGGPETQYF.

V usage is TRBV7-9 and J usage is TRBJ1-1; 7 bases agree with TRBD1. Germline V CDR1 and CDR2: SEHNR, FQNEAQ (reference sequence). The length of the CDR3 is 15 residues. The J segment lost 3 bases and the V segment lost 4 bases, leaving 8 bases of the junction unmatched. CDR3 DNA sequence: TGTGCCAGCAGCTCATTAGACAGGGATGACACTGAAGCTTTCTTT. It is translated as CASSSLDRDDTEAFF. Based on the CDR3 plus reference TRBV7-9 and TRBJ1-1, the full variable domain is DTGVSQNPRHKITKRGQNVTFRCDPISEHNRLYWYRQTLGQGPEFLTYFQNEAQLEKSRLLSDRFSAERPKGSFSTLEIQRTEQGDSAMYLCASSSLDRDDTEAFFGQGTRLTVV.

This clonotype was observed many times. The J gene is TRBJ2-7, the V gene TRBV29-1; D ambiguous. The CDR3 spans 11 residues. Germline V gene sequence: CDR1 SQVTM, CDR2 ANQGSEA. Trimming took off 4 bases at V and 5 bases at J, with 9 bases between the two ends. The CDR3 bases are TGCAGCGTTGCCTGGAAGAACGAGCAGTACTTC. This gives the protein CSVAWKNEQYF.

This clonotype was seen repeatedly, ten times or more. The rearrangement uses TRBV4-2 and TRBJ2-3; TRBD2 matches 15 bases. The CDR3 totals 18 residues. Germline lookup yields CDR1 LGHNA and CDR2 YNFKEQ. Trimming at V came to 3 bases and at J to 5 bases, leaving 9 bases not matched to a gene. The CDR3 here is CASSQVRTSGGEGDTQYF. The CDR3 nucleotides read TGTGCCAGCAGCCAGGTCCGGACTAGCGGGGGGGAGGGAGATACGCAGTATTTT.

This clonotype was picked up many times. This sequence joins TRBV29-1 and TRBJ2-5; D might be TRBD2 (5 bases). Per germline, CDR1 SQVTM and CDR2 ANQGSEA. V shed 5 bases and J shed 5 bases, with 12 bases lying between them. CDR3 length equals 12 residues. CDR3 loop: CSVRETAETQYF. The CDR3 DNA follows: TGCAGCGTTAGGGAGACTGCGGAGACCCAGTACTTC.

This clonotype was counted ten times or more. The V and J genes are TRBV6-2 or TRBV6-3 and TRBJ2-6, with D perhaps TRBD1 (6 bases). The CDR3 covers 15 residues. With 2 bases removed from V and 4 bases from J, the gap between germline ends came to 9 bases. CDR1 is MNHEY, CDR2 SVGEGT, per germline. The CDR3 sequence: CASSYNRAGANVLTF. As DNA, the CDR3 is TGTGCCAGCAGTTACAACAGGGCAGGGGCCAACGTCCTGACTTTC.

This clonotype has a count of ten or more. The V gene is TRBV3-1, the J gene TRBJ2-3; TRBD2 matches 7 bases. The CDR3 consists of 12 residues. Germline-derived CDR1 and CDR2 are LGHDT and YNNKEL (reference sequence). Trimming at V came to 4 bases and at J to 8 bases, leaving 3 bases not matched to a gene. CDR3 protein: CASSRPGGTQYF. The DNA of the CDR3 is TGTGCCAGCAGCCGCCCGGGAGGTACGCAGTATTTT.